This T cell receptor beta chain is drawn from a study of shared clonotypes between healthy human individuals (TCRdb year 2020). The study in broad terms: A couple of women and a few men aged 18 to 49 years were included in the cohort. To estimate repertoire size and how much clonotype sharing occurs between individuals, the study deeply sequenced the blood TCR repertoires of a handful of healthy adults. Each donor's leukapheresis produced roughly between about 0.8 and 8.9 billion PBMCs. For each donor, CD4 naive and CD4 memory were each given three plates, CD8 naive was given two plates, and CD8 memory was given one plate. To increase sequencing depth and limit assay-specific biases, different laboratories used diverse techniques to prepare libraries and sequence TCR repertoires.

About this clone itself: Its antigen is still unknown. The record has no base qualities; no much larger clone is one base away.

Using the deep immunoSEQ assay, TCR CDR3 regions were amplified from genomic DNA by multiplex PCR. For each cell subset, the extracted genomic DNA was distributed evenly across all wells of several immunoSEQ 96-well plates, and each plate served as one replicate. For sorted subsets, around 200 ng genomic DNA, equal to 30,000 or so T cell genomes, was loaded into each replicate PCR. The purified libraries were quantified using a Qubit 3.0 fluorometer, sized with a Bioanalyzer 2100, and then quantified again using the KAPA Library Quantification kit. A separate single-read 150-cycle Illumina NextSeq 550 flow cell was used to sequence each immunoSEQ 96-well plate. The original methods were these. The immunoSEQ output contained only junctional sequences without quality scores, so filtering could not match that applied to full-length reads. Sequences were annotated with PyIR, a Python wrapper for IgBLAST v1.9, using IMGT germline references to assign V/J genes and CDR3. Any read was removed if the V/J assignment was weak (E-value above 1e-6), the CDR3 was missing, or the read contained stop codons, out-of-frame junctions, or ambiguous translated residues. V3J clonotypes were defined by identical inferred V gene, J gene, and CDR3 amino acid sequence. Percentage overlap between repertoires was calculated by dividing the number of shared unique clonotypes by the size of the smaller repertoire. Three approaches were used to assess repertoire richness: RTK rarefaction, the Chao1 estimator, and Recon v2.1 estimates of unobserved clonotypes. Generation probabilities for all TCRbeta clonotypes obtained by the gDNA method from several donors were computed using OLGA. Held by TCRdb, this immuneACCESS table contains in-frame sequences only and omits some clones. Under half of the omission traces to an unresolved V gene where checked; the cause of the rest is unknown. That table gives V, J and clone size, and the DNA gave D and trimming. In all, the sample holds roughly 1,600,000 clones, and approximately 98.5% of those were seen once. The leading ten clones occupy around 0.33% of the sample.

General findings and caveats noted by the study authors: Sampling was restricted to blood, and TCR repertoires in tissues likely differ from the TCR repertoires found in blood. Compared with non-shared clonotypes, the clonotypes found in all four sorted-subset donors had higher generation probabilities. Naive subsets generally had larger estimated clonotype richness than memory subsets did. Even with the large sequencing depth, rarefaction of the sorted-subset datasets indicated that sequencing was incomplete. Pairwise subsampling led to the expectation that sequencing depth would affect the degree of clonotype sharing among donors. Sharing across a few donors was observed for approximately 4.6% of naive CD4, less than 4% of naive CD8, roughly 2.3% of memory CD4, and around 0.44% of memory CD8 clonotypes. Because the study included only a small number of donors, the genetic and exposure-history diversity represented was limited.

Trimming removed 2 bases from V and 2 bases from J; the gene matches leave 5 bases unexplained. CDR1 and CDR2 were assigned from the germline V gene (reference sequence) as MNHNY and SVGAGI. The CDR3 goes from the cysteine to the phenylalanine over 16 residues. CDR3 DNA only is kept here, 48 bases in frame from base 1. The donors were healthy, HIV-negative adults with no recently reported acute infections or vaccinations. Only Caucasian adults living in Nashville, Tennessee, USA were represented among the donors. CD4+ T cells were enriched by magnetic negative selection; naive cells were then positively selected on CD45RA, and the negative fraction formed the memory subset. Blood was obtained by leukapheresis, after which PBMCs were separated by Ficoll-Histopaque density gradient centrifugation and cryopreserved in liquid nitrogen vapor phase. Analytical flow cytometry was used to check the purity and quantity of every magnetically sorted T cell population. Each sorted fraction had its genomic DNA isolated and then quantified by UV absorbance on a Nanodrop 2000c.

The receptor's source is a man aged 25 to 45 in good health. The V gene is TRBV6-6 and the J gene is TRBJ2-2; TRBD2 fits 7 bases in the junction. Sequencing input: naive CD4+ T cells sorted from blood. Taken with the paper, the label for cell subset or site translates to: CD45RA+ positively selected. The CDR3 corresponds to CASSYPSGTNTGELFF. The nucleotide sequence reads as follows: TGTGCCAGCAGTTACCCTAGCGGAACAAACACCGGGGAGCTGTTTTTT.